This T cell receptor beta chain was sequenced for a study of OX40 agonist ivuxolimab in advanced cancers. Study at large: Participants, around 80% male, averaged roughly 55 years of age, ranging from about 23 to 85. Around 40% of patients had received prior checkpoint inhibitor therapy.

Autoimmune disease history or systemic immunosuppression led to patient exclusion. Study-wide results and caveats: CD8+ T cells showed, on average, more clonal expansion than CD4+ cells.

Germline loops: CDR1 MNHEY, CDR2 SVGAGI. Losses at the gene ends were 6 bases for V and 9 bases for J; bases not matched to a gene: 1. This CDR3 spans 11 amino acids. Sequencing was performed with immunoSEQ multiplex PCR; in TCRdb, only in-frame clones are kept and a portion is missing. In the table there are some 35,000 clones, over 80% of which are singletons. Details on this clone: Its antigen remains unidentified.

The chain carries TRBV6-5 and TRBJ2-1, with 8 bases fitting TRBD2. Specimen: CD4+ or CD8+ T cells sorted from blood, collected in a trial of the OX40 agonist ivuxolimab. The clonotype originates from an adult with an advanced solid tumor such as melanoma, head and neck, liver or kidney cancer. The DNA for the CDR3 is TGTGCCAGCAGCCGGGAGGGTGAGCAGTTCTTC. Amino acid sequence: CASSREGEQFF.